The present TCR beta chain was sequenced within a study of cytomegalovirus exposure and HLA in healthy donors (dated by TCRdb to 2015 to 2018). Regarding the complete study: In an earlier analysis of under 750 of the donors, around 290 Gb of sequence data and approximately 100 million unique TCR beta sequences from about 190 million T cells were reported. Approximately 310 gigabases of sequencing data and 80 million or so unique TCR sequences were included in an early release covering around 600 HLA-typed donors. The genetic ancestry cluster associated with self-reported Caucasian donors included around four fifths of the roughly 400 genotyped donors. The study was designed to test whether signatures of past pathogen exposure could be identified by cataloging public T cell receptors. The study profiled the T cell repertoires of hundreds of subjects by immunosequencing and related them to cytomegalovirus serostatus. A separate validation cohort of about 110 different subjects was used in addition to the 666-subject first cohort. The study combined high-throughput TCR immunosequencing, statistical association of individual TCRs with disease status, and machine learning to predict cytomegalovirus infection status. A later analysis re-analyzed previously published TCR beta repertoires from approximately 670 donors and added high-resolution HLA genotyping to study TCR occurrence patterns. Rather than using new phenotypic data, the later analysis identified candidate immune exposures from TCR beta sequences and from how often those sequences occurred across donors. To decide whether each TCR beta V gene segment behaved as functional or pseudogenic, an earlier analysis of some 600 of the donors relied on high-throughput TCR beta sequencing. Donor age, sex, ethnicity and CMV serostatus were collected together with the repertoire data. Genome-wide SNP genotypes for about three fifths of the roughly 700 donors were used in a later genetic analysis, which treated that subset as a discovery cohort. Every repertoire in the discovery cohort had been generated on one and the same sequencing platform. Class I and class II HLA loci were covered by the typing at four-digit resolution. The number of donors typed differed by locus, with about 629-640 for A, B, C, DRB1 and DQB1, around 500 for DQA1, approximately 580 for DPA1, and 400 to 490 for DPB1. Roughly 5 DR-DQ haplotypes were handled as single units for association and clustering because linkage in the cohort was strong. Across roughly 420 genotyped donors of the cohort, an average of 235,054 unique TCR beta nucleotide sequences per donor were sequenced, and roughly a sixth of those sequences were non-productive.

The paper as a whole reports these results and caveats: The classifier was reported to diagnose cytomegalovirus status with high specificity and sensitivity in both the original cohort and the validation cohort. Because HLA typing was unavailable for some donors at each locus, only the typed subset was used in association tests. Because the 87-base-pair reads could not distinguish some IMGT-functional V segments, including TRBV6-2 and TRBV6-3, those segments were excluded. The authors suggested that the approach could potentially be extended to other disease states and immunological phenotypes. Presence/absence analyses assumed roughly uniform sequencing depth across donors, an assumption that may not hold. At a false discovery rate of 0.05, a later analysis linked under 20,000 TCR beta sequences to specific HLA alleles. A cluster of highly shared sequence variants was judged likely to be a technical artifact of the sequencing pipeline. In a later analysis, the rate of TCR association differed among HLA loci, with DRB1 alleles having the most associated TCRs and HLA-C alleles having the fewest. When HLA alleles, especially DR and DQ, strongly co-occurred, TCR associations were difficult to assign to individual alleles. An association between a missense DCLRE1C variant and V-gene and J-gene trimming of TCR beta chains was found in a later genetic analysis and replicated in an independent cohort. In vitro tests confirmed that three of the cytomegalovirus-associated TCR beta chains recognize cytomegalovirus antigens. In a later analysis, HLA-associated TCR beta chains were found to be more clonally expanded and to have lower generation probabilities than equally common non-associated chains. Most TCR sequences were observed very rarely across donors, whereas some public TCRs were present in many individuals. Correlated functional status among segregating V segments might be attributable to linkage disequilibrium, but an unknown experimental factor could not be ruled out. In a later analysis, most CMV-associated TCR beta chains were found to appear HLA-restricted, with HLA associations seemingly driven largely by CMV exposure. Because counts were too low, about 15 rarely observed V segments, including chromosome 9 orphons, were left out of the earlier analysis of 587 of the donors. In an earlier analysis of around 600 of the donors, most TCR beta V segments were observed in productive rearrangements about 87% or about 30% of the time, broadly matching IMGT annotations. A later genetic analysis reported fewer N-insertions in productive TCRs among donors in an Asian-associated ancestry cluster than the roughly 690-donor mean. The cohort was sequenced for TCR beta chains only, and without alpha or paired-chain data the features that could be detected were limited. Immune exposure information for the cohort was limited to CMV serostatus. According to a later analysis, parvovirus B19, influenza, CMV and Epstein-Barr virus appeared linked to several top co-occurrence clusters. A further reported finding was that TCR beta sequences accurately predicted the HLA-A and HLA-B alleles for most subjects in the first cohort. The study gave a list of about 150 TCR beta chains associated with cytomegalovirus.

This clone has only one observation. Its antigen is not yet known. The input lacks base qualities; no much larger clone sits a single base away. The cohort was made up of roughly 670 healthy bone marrow donors. Cohort members were all nominally healthy when sampled, although unrecorded immune exposures were likely present. The donor was CMV seronegative and belonged to the group of 350 to 400 seronegative cohort members. Every donor gave a peripheral blood sample, and the peripheral blood mononuclear cells from that sample were used for TCR beta sequencing. The Qiagen DNeasy Blood Extraction Kit was used to extract genomic DNA from the blood cell samples. CDR1 and CDR2, per the germline V gene, are SGHTA and FQGTGA. The CDR3, cysteine through phenylalanine, is 15 amino acids long. Only the CDR3 portion is preserved as DNA: 45 bases, with reading frame beginning at the first base. Trimmed from V: 4 bases; trimmed from J: 1 base; junction bases lacking a gene match: 4.

Library preparation used the immunoSEQ multiplex PCR assay. A mixture of 60 forward primers for TCR Vbeta segments and 13 reverse primers for TCR Jbeta segments was used in the multiplex PCR. Amplification of the CDR3 region of rearranged TCR beta genes was performed with a multiplex PCR assay on genomic DNA. The amplified TCR beta libraries were sequenced on the Illumina HiSeq System as 87-base-pair reads. The paper's data handling went like this. Across the 670 or so repertoires, a later analysis counted 78 million or so unique TCR beta chains, 9.5 million to 13 million of which were shared by at least two donors. A nearest-neighbor algorithm error-corrected the raw reads and collapsed the reads into unique sequences, merging closely related sequences to remove PCR and sequencing errors. To assign V, D and J gene segments, CDR3 sequences were aligned to IMGT reference sequences. Each retained sequence needed at least a six-nucleotide match to both a V gene segment and a J gene segment. A rearrangement counted as productive if the CDR3 had no stop codons and remained in frame with V and J, and every other rearrangement counted as non-productive. Following IMGT convention, CDR3 was defined as the stretch from the second conserved V-encoded cysteine to the conserved J-encoded phenylalanine. Sequences without an unambiguous match to a single V gene segment were excluded from the earlier analysis of several hundred of the donors. An earlier analysis of 550 to 650 of the donors classified V segments as functional when productive rearrangements were above 56.7% and as segregating when the standard deviation between donors was above 5%. A statistical classification framework was built for diagnosing cytomegalovirus status from the catalog of TCR beta chain sequences. V and J gene assignment, in a later analysis, came from comparing TCR nucleotide sequences with IMGT/GENE-DB human TR gene sequences. The TCRdist pipeline was used in a later analysis to assign CDR3 sequences and most-parsimonious VDJ recombination scenarios. In a later analysis, each TCR beta chain was defined by its CDR3 amino acid sequence together with its V-gene family, and reads lacking a unique V-gene family were excluded. To address suspected cross-contamination and a sequencing artifact, a later analysis removed over 500 highly shared, low-generation-probability nucleotide sequences. In a later analysis, a clonal expansion index for each public chain was calculated from normalized within-repertoire ranks of inferred template counts. In a later analysis, generation probabilities were computed with a VDJ recombination model fitted to out-of-frame rearrangements, and the resulting probabilities were checked against IGoR. Hypergeometric tests were used in a later analysis to score TCR-TCR, TCR-HLA and TCR-CMV co-occurrence, with a repertoire-size bias correction applied to the TCR pairs. To estimate false discovery rates, a later analysis permuted the HLA or CMV assignments 20 times. In a later analysis, co-occurring TCRs were grouped using DBSCAN, with TCRdist sequence similarity added in when clustering inside HLA-allele-positive subsets. Repertoires with fewer than 30,000 or more than 120,000 public chains, plus five repertoires with anomalous nucleotide sharing, were excluded from co-occurrence clustering. Imported from immuneACCESS, the table was reduced by TCRdb to in-frame sequences with V and J called. These copies leave out some clones; in studies compared against another copy, an unresolved V gene accounts for under half, and the cause of the remainder is not known. The V and J calls and the clone size are those of that table, but D and trimming were determined from the DNA. Within this sample are over 120,000 clones, with around 80% of them counted one time only. The leading ten clones occupy around 2.9% of the sample.

Sequencing input: PBMCs. The chain was built from TRBV7-3 and TRBJ2-1, with 7 middle bases fitting TRBD1. This sequence originates from a female donor in good health and CMV-seronegative. CDR3 reads: CASSYRGESYNEQFF. The DNA sequence follows: TGTGCCAGCAGCTACAGGGGAGAATCCTACAATGAGCAGTTCTTC.